The sequence of this T cell receptor beta chain was determined in a study of control samples from healthy donors and cancer patients. Repertoires were generated with immunoSEQ multiplex PCR, while TCRdb's copy carries only in-frame clones and drops some. The top ten clones hold 4.9% of a sample with 110,000 to 150,000 clones, approximately 88% of them seen once. The material sequenced was blood. This receptor was taken from a man younger than 40 in good health.

The CDR3: CASRSTSSTGELFF. The CDR3 DNA reads as TGCGCCAGCAGATCGACTAGCAGCACCGGGGAGCTGTTTTTT. V gene TRBV10-2 combines with J gene TRBJ2-2; 7 bases fit TRBD2. V was clipped by 6 bases and J by 4 bases; unmatched bases: 5. This CDR3 has 14 residues. The germline CDR1 and CDR2 sequences are WSHSY and SAAADI.